The clone carrying this T cell receptor (beta chain) was counted once. The entry originates in a study of CD8 T cells in Susac syndrome. V lost 4 bases and J lost 4; bases outside the gene matches: 3. The CDR3 contains 15 residues. Germline V CDR1 and CDR2: LNHDA, SQIVND (reference sequence). When the RNA was reverse transcribed, random hexamers were used with an input of roughly 0.5 to 1 ug. TCR beta CDR3 was amplified by immunoSEQ covering 54 Vbeta and 13 Jbeta. One entry per CDR3 protein, called by TCRdb with MiXCR from the immunoSEQ multiplex PCR reads. The sample lists under 200,000 distinct CDR3 sequences; around 90% were seen once. CD8+ and CD4+ T cells taken from blood had their TCR beta sequenced. Negative isolation was used for CD8+ and CD4+ T cells, and FACS enrichment was applied to TEMRA cells.

The source is a human donor with Susac syndrome. V and J are TRBV19 and TRBJ2-6; 8 bases line up with TRBD1. Material for sequencing was CD4+ T cells from PBMCs. CDR3 amino acids: CASSSRGPGANVLTF. As DNA, the CDR3 is TGTGCCAGTAGTAGCAGGGGGCCAGGGGCCAACGTCCTGACTTTC.